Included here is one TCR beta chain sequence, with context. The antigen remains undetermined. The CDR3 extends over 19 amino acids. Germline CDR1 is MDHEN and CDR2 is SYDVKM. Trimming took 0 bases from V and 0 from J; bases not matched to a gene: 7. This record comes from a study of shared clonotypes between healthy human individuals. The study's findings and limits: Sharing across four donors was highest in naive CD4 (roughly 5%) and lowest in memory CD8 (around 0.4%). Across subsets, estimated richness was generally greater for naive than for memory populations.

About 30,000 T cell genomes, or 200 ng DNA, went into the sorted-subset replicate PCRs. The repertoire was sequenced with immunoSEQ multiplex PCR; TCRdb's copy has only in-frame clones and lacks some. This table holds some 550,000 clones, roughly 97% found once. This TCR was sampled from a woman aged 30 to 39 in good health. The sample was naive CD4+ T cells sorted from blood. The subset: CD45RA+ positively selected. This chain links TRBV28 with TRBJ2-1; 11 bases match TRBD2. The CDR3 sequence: CASSLWAGTSGSSYNEQFF. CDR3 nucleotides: TGTGCCAGCAGTTTATGGGCCGGGACTAGCGGTAGCTCCTACAATGAGCAGTTCTTC.